This paragraph reports one T cell receptor beta chain. Its antigen is still unknown. The data belong to a study of cytomegalovirus exposure and HLA in healthy donors. CDR1 and CDR2 from the germline V gene are MNHEY and SVGAGI. The CDR3 is made up of 15 amino acids. Trimming removed 0 bases at V and 6 bases at J, with 12 bases between. Study-level results: Specific recognition of CMV antigens was confirmed in vitro for three chains (all CMV-associated). Most TCR sequences showed up rarely, but some public TCRs showed up in many donors.

PCR employed 60 Vbeta and 13 Jbeta primers. The repertoire was sequenced with immunoSEQ multiplex PCR; TCRdb's copy has only in-frame clones and lacks some. The data hold fewer than 200,000 clones, with about three quarters observed a single time. Donors counted as nominally healthy when sampled, yet unrecorded immune exposures were likely. This receptor was identified in a female donor in good health and CMV-seronegative. V is TRBV6-5 and J is TRBJ1-5; D is possibly TRBD1 (5 bases). Sequencing used PBMCs. Here the CDR3 DNA reads TGTGCCAGCAGTTACTCGAGTACCGGGGGTCAGCCCCAGCATTTT. This encodes CASSYSSTGGQPQHF.